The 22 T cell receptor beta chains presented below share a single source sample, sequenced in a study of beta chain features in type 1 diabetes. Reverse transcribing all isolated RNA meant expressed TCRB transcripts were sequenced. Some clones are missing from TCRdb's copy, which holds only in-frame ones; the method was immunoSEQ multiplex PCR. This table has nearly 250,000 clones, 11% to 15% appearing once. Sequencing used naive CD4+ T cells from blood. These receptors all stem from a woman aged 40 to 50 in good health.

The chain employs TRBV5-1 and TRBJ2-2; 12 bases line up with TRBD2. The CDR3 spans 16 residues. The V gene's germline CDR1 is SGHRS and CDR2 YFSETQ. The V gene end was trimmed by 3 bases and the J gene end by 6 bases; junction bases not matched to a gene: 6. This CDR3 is CASSSLAGGSPGELFF. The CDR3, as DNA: TGCGCCAGCAGCTCCCTAGCGGGGGGGTCTCCCGGGGAGCTGTTTTTT.

In DNA, the CDR3 is TGCGCCAGCAGCTTAGCGGAGGGGTCAGATACGCAGTATTTT. Amino acid sequence: CASSLAEGSDTQYF. This chain uses TRBV5-1 with TRBJ2-3; weak D call: TRBD2 (6 bases). Deletions cut 2 bases from V and 4 bases from J, with 11 bases between. Germline values: CDR1 SGHRS, CDR2 YFSETQ. The CDR3 consists of 14 residues.

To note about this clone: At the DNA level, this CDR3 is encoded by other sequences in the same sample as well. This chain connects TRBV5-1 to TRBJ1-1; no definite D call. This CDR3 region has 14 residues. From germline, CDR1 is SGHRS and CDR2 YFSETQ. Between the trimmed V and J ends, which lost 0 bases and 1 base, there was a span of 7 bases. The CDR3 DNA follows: TGCGCCAGCAGCTTGGGAGCGGGGAACACTGAAGCTTTCTTT. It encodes CASSLGAGNTEAFF. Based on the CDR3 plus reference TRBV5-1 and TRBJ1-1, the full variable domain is KAGVTQTPRYLIKTRGQQVTLSCSPISGHRSVSWYQQTPGQGLQFLFEYFSETQRNKGNFPGRFSGRQFSNSRSEMNVSTLELGDSALYLCASSLGAGNTEAFFGQGTRLTVV.

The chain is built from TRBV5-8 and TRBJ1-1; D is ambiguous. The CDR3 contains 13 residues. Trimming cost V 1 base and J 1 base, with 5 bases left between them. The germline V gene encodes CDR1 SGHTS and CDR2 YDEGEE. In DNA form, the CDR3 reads TGTGCCAGCAGCTTGACGGGGAACACTGAAGCTTTCTTT. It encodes CASSLTGNTEAFF.

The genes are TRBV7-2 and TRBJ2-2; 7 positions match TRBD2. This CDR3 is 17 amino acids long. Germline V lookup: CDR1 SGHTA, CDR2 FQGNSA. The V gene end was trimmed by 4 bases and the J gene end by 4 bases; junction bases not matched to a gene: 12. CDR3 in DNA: TGTGCCAGCAGCTCGAGAATAGGAGCGGGGACCACCGGGGAGCTGTTTTTT. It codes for CASSSRIGAGTTGELFF.

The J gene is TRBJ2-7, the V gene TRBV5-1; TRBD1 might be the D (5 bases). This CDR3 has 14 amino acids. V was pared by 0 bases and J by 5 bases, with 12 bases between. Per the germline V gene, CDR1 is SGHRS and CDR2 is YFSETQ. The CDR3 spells CASSLGSRVDEQYF. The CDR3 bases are TGCGCCAGCAGCTTGGGCAGCAGGGTGGACGAGCAGTACTTC.

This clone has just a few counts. CDR3: CASSLWTGLASGITQYF. CDR3 sequence (DNA): TGCGCCAGCAGCTTGTGGACAGGACTGGCTAGCGGGATTACGCAGTATTTT. This chain joins TRBV5-1 and TRBJ2-3; 9 nucleotides line up with TRBD2. The CDR3 covers 17 residues. The germline V gene has CDR1 SGHRS and CDR2 YFSETQ. The J segment lost 8 bases and the V segment lost 1 base, leaving 14 bases of the junction unmatched.

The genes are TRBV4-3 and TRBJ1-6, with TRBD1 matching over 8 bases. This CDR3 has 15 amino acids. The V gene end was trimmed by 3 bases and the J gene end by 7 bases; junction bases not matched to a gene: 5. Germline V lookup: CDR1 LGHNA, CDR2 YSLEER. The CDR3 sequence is CASSQQGAQNSPLHF. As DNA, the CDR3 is TGCGCCAGCAGCCAGCAGGGGGCCCAAAATTCACCCCTCCACTTT.

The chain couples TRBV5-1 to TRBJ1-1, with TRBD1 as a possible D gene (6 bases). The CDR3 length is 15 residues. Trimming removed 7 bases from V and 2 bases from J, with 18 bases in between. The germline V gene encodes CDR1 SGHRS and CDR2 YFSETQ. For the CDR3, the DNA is TGCGCCAGCGGAAGGTTTGGACAGATCAACACTGAAGCTTTCTTT. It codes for CASGRFGQINTEAFF.

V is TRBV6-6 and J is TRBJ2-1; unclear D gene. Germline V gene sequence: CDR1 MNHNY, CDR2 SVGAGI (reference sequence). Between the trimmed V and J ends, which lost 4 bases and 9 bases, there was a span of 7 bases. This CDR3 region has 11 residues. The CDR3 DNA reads TGTGCCAGCAGTTTACGCGTTGAGCAGTTCTTC. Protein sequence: CASSLRVEQFF.

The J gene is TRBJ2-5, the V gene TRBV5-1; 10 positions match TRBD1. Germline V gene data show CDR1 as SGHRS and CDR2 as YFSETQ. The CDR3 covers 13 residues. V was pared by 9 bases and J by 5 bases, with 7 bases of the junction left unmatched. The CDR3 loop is CATSTGGGETQYF. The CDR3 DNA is TGCGCCACCTCGACAGGGGGCGGGGAGACCCAGTACTTC.

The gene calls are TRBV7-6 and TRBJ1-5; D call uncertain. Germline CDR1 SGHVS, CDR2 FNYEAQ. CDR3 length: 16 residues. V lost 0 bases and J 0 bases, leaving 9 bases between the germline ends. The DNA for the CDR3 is TGTGCCAGCAGCTTAGCGGCAGGATTTAGCAATCAGCCCCAGCATTTT. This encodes CASSLAAGFSNQPQHF.

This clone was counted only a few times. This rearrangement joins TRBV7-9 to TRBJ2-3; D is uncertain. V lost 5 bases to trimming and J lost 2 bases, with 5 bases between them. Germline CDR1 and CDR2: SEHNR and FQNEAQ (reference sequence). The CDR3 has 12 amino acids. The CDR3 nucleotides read TGTGCCAGCAGCACAGTCACAGATACGCAGTATTTT. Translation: CASSTVTDTQYF.

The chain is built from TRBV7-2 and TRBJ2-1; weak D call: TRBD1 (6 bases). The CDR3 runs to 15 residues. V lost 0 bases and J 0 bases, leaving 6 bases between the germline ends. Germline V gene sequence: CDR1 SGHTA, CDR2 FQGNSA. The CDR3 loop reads CASSLAGASYNEQFF. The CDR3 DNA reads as TGTGCCAGCAGCTTAGCGGGGGCCTCCTACAATGAGCAGTTCTTC. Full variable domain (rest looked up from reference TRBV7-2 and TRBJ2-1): GAGVSQSPSNKVTEKGKDVELRCDPISGHTALYWYRQSLGQGLEFLIYFQGNSAPDKSGLPSDRFSAERTGGSVSTLTIQRTQQEDSAVYLCASSLAGASYNEQFFGPGTRLTVL.

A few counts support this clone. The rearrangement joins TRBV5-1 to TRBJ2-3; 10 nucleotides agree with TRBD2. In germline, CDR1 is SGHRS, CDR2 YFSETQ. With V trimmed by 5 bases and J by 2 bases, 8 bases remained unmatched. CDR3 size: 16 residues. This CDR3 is CASRVGLAGATDTQYF. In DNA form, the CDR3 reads TGCGCCAGCAGAGTGGGCCTAGCGGGGGCCACAGATACGCAGTATTTT.

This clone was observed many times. The CDR3 here is CALGLAGANEQFF. CDR3 nucleotides: TGTGCCCTCGGGCTAGCGGGAGCCAATGAGCAGTTCTTC. The chain links TRBV5-4 to TRBJ2-1; 10 bases are a match to TRBD2. V was clipped by 10 bases and J by 6 bases; unmatched bases: 7. The CDR3 extends over 13 amino acids. Germline CDR1 reads SGHNT; CDR2 reads YYREEE (reference sequence). Drawing the rest from reference TRBV5-4 and TRBJ2-1, the complete variable domain is ETGVTQSPTHLIKTRGQQVTLRCSSQSGHNTVSWYQQALGQGPQFIFQYYREEENGRGNFPPRFSGLQFPNYSSELNVNALELDDSALYLCALGLAGANEQFFGPGTRLTVL.

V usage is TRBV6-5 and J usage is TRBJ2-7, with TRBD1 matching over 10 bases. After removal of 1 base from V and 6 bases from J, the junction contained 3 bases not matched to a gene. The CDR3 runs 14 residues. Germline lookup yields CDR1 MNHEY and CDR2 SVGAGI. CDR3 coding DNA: TGTGCCAGCAGTTACTTTGGACAGGGGGGCGAGCAGTACTTC. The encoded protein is CASSYFGQGGEQYF.

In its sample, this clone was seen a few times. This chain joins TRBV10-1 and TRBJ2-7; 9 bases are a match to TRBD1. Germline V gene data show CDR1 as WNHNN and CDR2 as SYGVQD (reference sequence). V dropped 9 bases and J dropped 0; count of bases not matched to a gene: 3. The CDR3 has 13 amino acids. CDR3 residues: CARGQGLSYEQYF. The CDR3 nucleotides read TGCGCCAGAGGACAGGGGCTCTCCTACGAGCAGTACTTC.

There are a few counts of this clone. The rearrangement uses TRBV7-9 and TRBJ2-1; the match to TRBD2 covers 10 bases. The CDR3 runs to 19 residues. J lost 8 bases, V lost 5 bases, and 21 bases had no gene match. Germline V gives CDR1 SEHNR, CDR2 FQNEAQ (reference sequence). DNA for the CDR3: TGTGCCAGCAGCAAACTAGCGGGGCCAGGACGGGGAAACTTGGATGAGCAGTTCTTC. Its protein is CASSKLAGPGRGNLDEQFF.

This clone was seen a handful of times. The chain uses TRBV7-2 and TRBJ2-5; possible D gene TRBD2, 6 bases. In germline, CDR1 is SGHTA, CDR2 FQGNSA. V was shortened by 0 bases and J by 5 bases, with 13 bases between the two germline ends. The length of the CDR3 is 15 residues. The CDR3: CASSLAQVSGETQYF. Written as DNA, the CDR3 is TGTGCCAGCAGCTTAGCGCAGGTCAGCGGGGAGACCCAGTACTTC. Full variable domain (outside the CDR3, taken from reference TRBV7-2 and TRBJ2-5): GAGVSQSPSNKVTEKGKDVELRCDPISGHTALYWYRQSLGQGLEFLIYFQGNSAPDKSGLPSDRFSAERTGGSVSTLTIQRTQQEDSAVYLCASSLAQVSGETQYFGPGTRLLVL.

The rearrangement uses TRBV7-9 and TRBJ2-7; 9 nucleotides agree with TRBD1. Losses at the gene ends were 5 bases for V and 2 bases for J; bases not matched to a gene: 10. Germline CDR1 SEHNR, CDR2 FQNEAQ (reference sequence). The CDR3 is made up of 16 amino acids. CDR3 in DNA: TGTGCCAGCAGCCCGGGACAGGGAACCAGGCCCTACGAGCAGTACTTC. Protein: CASSPGQGTRPYEQYF.

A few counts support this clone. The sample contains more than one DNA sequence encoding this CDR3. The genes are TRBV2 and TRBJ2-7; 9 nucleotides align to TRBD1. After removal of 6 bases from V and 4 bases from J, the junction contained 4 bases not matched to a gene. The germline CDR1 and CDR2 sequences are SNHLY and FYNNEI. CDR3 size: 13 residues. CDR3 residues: CASSRDRAYEQYF. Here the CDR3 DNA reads TGTGCCAGCAGCCGGGACAGGGCATACGAGCAGTACTTC.